The rows below give T cell receptor beta chains drawn from one sample of a study of cytomegalovirus exposure and HLA in healthy donors. The repertoire was sequenced with immunoSEQ multiplex PCR; TCRdb's copy has only in-frame clones and lacks some. Of some 170,000 clones listed, 80% are singletons. The sequenced sample was PBMCs. The source of these receptors is a man between 18 and 35 years old in good health and CMV-seropositive. Both conserved end residues are trimmed from each CDR3.

TRBV4-2	TRBJ2-1	ASSQGLAAYNEQF
TRBV13	TRBJ2-1	ASSLRGGDVYNEQF
TRBV19	TRBJ1-2	ASTTGLVGYT
TRBV7-2	TRBJ2-2	ASRPGSYTGELF
TRBV7-2	TRBJ1-2	ASSLDFGGSGGYT
TRBV28	TRBJ2-7	ASSLPTLAGGPYEQY
TRBV5-1	TRBJ2-7	ASRRTGGEIYEQY
TRBV9	TRBJ2-2	ASSVGGQTVTGELF
TRBV4-1	TRBJ1-3	ASSQGGQGPSSGNTIY
TRBV27	TRBJ2-5	ASSWSGQEETQY
TRBV13	TRBJ1-1	ASSLGGRGEAF
TRBV7-2	TRBJ1-2	ASSLDGRDYGYT
TRBV15	TRBJ2-5	ATSLRDNQETQY
TRBV19	TRBJ2-1	ASSTFLVGGTYNEQF
TRBV5-1	TRBJ1-2	ASGLGADRGSGYT
TRBV5-8	TRBJ1-6	ASSFFSSGRTYNSPLH
TRBV7-7	TRBJ2-3	ASSLRLDSDTQY
TRBV15	TRBJ2-7	ATSGRDRGTYEQY
TRBV27	TRBJ2-7	VSSLMALTGNYEQY
TRBV7-8	TRBJ2-5	ASSPRGGWTQY
TRBV28	TRBJ2-3	ASSLWASGVGADTQY
TRBV27	TRBJ2-7	ASSYSGTSNYEQY
TRBV28	TRBJ2-7	ASSPPAGALGEQY
TRBV30	TRBJ1-6	AWADPFIYNSPLH
TRBV6-1	TRBJ2-2	ASSEGQTGELF
TRBV15	TRBJ2-3	ATSRDPTVTDTQY
TRBV5-5	TRBJ2-3	ASSPSLGGAASTDTQY
TRBV5-6	TRBJ1-2	ASSWTGQGGYGYT
TRBV5-6	TRBJ1-1	ASSLAGYTEAF